This entry lists 8 T cell receptor beta chains sequenced from one sample in a study of shared clonotypes between healthy human individuals. Sequencing used immunoSEQ multiplex PCR; TCRdb keeps in-frame clones, though not all of them. The profile shows about 2.3 million clones, just under 95% of them singletons. Sequencing was done on a sample of naive CD4+ T cells from PBMCs. Specified subset: CD45RA+ positively selected. The source is a young man in good health. Some clones in this sample may be carry-over from other donors' samples.

J is TRBJ2-3 and V is TRBV4-3, with D unclear. The CDR3 sequence is 12 residues long. Germline V lookup: CDR1 LGHNA, CDR2 YSLEER. Trimming left V 0 bases short and J 6 bases short, with 4 bases between. CDR3 nucleotide sequence: TGCGCCAGCAGCCAAGAGACCGATACGCAGTATTTT. It translates to CASSQETDTQYF.

The J gene is TRBJ1-1, the V gene TRBV5-1, with 8 bases aligning to TRBD1. Germline values: CDR1 SGHRS, CDR2 YFSETQ. V was clipped by 4 bases and J by 1 base; unmatched bases: 6. The CDR3 covers 15 residues. The CDR3 is CASSRQTGENTEAFF. The CDR3 nucleotides are TGCGCCAGCAGCAGACAGACAGGGGAGAACACTGAAGCTTTCTTT.

V and J are TRBV6-6 and TRBJ1-5; D perhaps matches TRBD1 (5 bases). Trimming left V 6 bases short and J 1 base short, with 16 bases between. This CDR3 region has 16 residues. Germline assignment: CDR1 MNHNY and CDR2 SVGAGI (reference sequence). CDR3 region: CASSHGPGRSNQPQHF. The CDR3 DNA follows: TGTGCCAGCAGCCACGGCCCAGGGAGGAGCAATCAGCCCCAGCATTTT.

The chain has TRBV6-6 and TRBJ2-7, with D possibly TRBD2 on 5 matching bases. Trimming cost V 6 bases and J 0 bases, with 9 bases left between them. The CDR3 runs to 13 residues. The germline V gene encodes CDR1 MNHNY and CDR2 SVGAGI (reference sequence). DNA for the CDR3: TGTGCCAGCAGCCCCGGGGACTCCTACGAGCAGTACTTC. It encodes CASSPGDSYEQYF.

The chain joins TRBV18 to TRBJ2-1; the D is unclear. CDR3 length: 17 amino acids. Trimming removed 6 bases at V and 0 bases at J, with 18 bases between. Germline V gene lookup returns CDR1 KGHSH and CDR2 LQKENI. DNA for the CDR3: TGTGCCAGCTCTCTTAATGTGGTTGCAAGCTCCTACAATGAGCAGTTCTTC. It specifies CASSLNVVASSYNEQFF.

The gene calls are TRBV27 and TRBJ2-2; 13 bases line up with TRBD2. This CDR3 contains 18 residues. V lost 6 bases to trimming and J lost 5 bases; unmatched junction nucleotides: 12. CDR1 MNHEY and CDR2 SMNVEV come from the germline V gene (reference sequence). The CDR3 protein is CASRLTTSGRTRTGELFF. The CDR3 DNA is TGTGCCAGCAGACTTACGACTAGCGGGAGGACGAGGACCGGGGAGCTGTTTTTT.

This clone showed up just once. This sample includes further DNA sequences coding for the same CDR3. The rearrangement links TRBV7-3 to TRBJ1-2; 8 bases agree with TRBD1. Germline values: CDR1 SGHTA, CDR2 FQGTGA. After removal of 3 bases from V and 6 bases from J, the junction contained 3 bases not matched to a gene. The CDR3 totals 13 residues. The CDR3 sequence: CASSLNRGDGYTF. CDR3 sequence (DNA): TGTGCCAGCAGCTTGAACAGGGGGGATGGCTACACCTTC.

The V call is TRBV30, the J call TRBJ2-7, with D hard to call. There are 13 residues in the CDR3. Deletions cut 3 bases from V and 5 bases from J, with 14 bases between. Germline V CDR1 and CDR2: GTSNPN, SVGIG (reference sequence). This CDR3 is CAWSPFRPHEQYF. The CDR3 bases are TGTGCCTGGAGCCCCTTTAGACCTCACGAGCAGTACTTC.